These 23 T cell receptor beta chains came from one sample sequenced in a study of cytomegalovirus exposure and HLA in healthy donors. PCR employed 60 Vbeta and 13 Jbeta primers. Generated by immunoSEQ multiplex PCR, the TCRdb table keeps only in-frame clones and is missing some. The sample has roughly 100,000 clones; approximately 80% are singletons. Sequencing was done on a sample of PBMCs. Receptors were obtained from a woman aged 40 to 50 in good health and CMV-seronegative.

The rearrangement links TRBV4-3 to TRBJ2-3; TRBD2 aligns across 7 bases. Germline V gene lookup returns CDR1 LGHNA and CDR2 YSLEER. The junction had 16 bases not matched to a gene; V was cut back by 1 base and J by 3 bases. CDR3 length: 19 amino acids. The DNA for the CDR3 is TGCGCCAGCAGCCAAGGAATTAAGTGGCGGGAGTCTCGTACAGATACGCAGTATTTT. This codes for CASSQGIKWRESRTDTQYF.

This rearrangement joins TRBV5-1 to TRBJ2-1; TRBD2 matches at 14 bases. The trim removed 1 base at V and 7 bases at J, leaving 13 bases unmatched. The germline V gene has CDR1 SGHRS and CDR2 YFSETQ. The CDR3 sequence is 19 residues long. DNA for the CDR3: TGCGCCAGCAGCTTGCCGGGACTAGCGGGAGTGGGTTCATCGAATGAGCAGTTCTTC. Translated: CASSLPGLAGVGSSNEQFF.

V gene TRBV6-5 combines with J gene TRBJ1-2, with 7 bases that match TRBD1. Germline V gene data show CDR1 as MNHEY and CDR2 as SVGAGI. V lost 6 bases to trimming and J lost 1 base; unmatched junction nucleotides: 5. The CDR3 spans 14 residues. For the CDR3, the DNA is TGTGCCAGCAGCCCGGGACAGATTAACTATGGCTACACCTTC. It specifies CASSPGQINYGYTF.

This clone was picked up one time. The rearrangement links TRBV10-3 to TRBJ2-1; TRBD2 agrees at 7 bases. Germline loops: CDR1 ENHRY, CDR2 SYGVKD. The CDR3 extends over 11 amino acids. V gave up 10 bases and J gave up 9 bases; unmatched junction bases: 6. The CDR3 protein is CATLRETEQFF. The CDR3 nucleotides read TGTGCCACTCTGCGGGAGACTGAGCAGTTCTTC.

This clone was seen only once. V gene TRBV29-1 combines with J gene TRBJ2-5; TRBD1 might be the D (6 bases). CDR1 and CDR2 (germline): SQVTM, ANQGSEA. The CDR3 is made up of 13 amino acids. Trimming removed 6 bases at V and 5 bases at J, with 16 bases between. CDR3 protein: CSVLDRLIETQYF. CDR3 sequence (DNA): TGCAGCGTCCTAGACAGGCTGATTGAGACCCAGTACTTC.

This clone was detected only once. The chain recombines TRBV6-5 with TRBJ2-5, with TRBD2 as a possible D gene (6 bases). This CDR3 contains 13 residues. The V gene's germline CDR1 is MNHEY and CDR2 SVGAGI. Trimming took off 6 bases at V and 6 bases at J, with 14 bases between the two ends. The CDR3 DNA sequence: TGTGCCAGCAGGGGAGGACGAGGGCAGACCCAGTACTTC. As protein: CASRGGRGQTQYF.

This sequence joins TRBV7-9 and TRBJ2-7, with 8 bases matching TRBD1. CDR1 SEHNR and CDR2 FQNEAQ come from the germline V gene (reference sequence). V gave up 5 bases and J gave up 3 bases; unmatched junction bases: 6. The CDR3 runs 14 residues. The CDR3 protein is CASSPDRVNYEQYF. As DNA, the CDR3 is TGTGCCAGCAGCCCGGACAGGGTAAACTACGAGCAGTACTTC.

A single count supports this clone. The rearrangement uses TRBV28 and TRBJ1-2; TRBD1 might be the D (5 bases). This CDR3 has 14 residues. With 3 bases removed from V and 4 bases from J, the gap between germline ends came to 12 bases. Germline assignment: CDR1 MDHEN and CDR2 SYDVKM. CDR3 nucleotide sequence: TGTGCCAGCAGTTTGTCAGGGTCGGCCTATGGCTACACCTTC. Protein product: CASSLSGSAYGYTF.

This clone was counted a few times. The chain links TRBV5-1 to TRBJ2-3, with 8 bases aligning to TRBD1. V shed 3 bases and J 2 bases; nucleotides not matched to a gene: 5. CDR1 and CDR2 (germline): SGHRS, YFSETQ. This CDR3 comprises 15 residues. The CDR3 region has the DNA TGCGCCAGCAGCTCGGGACAGGAACCCACAGATACGCAGTATTTT. Translation: CASSSGQEPTDTQYF.

V gene TRBV25-1 combines with J gene TRBJ2-2, with D perhaps matching TRBD1 (5 bases). V shed 4 bases and J shed 4 bases, with 13 bases lying between them. CDR3 size: 15 residues. Looked up from germline, CDR1 is MGHDK and CDR2 is SYGVNS. The CDR3 DNA is TGTGCCAGCAGTGCCCTGACAGAGATCACCGGGGAGCTGTTTTTT. This translates into CASSALTEITGELFF.

In its sample, this clone was seen once. The gene calls are TRBV4-3 and TRBJ2-1; 10 nucleotides agree with TRBD2. The CDR3 is 14 residues long. Germline lookup yields CDR1 LGHNA and CDR2 YSLEER. The V segment lost 6 bases and the J segment 3 bases; nucleotides outside the gene matches: 2. The chain's CDR3 is CASSLAGDYNEQFF. The CDR3 DNA reads as TGCGCCAGCAGTCTAGCGGGAGACTACAATGAGCAGTTCTTC.

V and J are TRBV7-9 and TRBJ1-2; 8 positions agree with TRBD1. The CDR3 length is 12 residues. With V trimmed by 1 base and J by 14 bases, 6 bases remained unmatched. Germline CDR1 and CDR2: SEHNR and FQNEAQ (reference sequence). The CDR3 sequence is CASSLEDRAETF. CDR3 nucleotides: TGTGCCAGCAGCTTAGAGGACAGGGCAGAAACCTTC. Complete variable domain (other parts from reference TRBV7-9 and TRBJ1-2): DTGVSQNPRHKITKRGQNVTFRCDPISEHNRLYWYRQTLGQGPEFLTYFQNEAQLEKSRLLSDRFSAERPKGSFSTLEIQRTEQGDSAMYLCASSLEDRAETFGSGTRLTVV.

The J gene is TRBJ2-1, the V gene TRBV18; 7 bases are shared with TRBD2. The CDR3 is 13 residues long. V trimming: 7 bases; J trimming: 6 bases; junction bases outside the gene matches: 6. CDR1 and CDR2 (germline): KGHSH, LQKENI. The chain's CDR3 is CASLKTSSNEQFF. The CDR3, as DNA: TGTGCCAGCTTGAAGACTAGCAGCAATGAGCAGTTCTTC.

The chain links TRBV11-2 to TRBJ1-2, with TRBD1 identical over 7 bases. The CDR3 is 16 amino acids. From germline, CDR1 is SGHAT and CDR2 FQNNGV. Germline trimming cut 5 bases from V and 3 bases from J; bases unmatched to any gene: 12. The chain's CDR3 is CASSHGTDLPYYGYTF. The CDR3 DNA reads as TGTGCCAGCAGCCACGGGACAGATCTTCCTTACTATGGCTACACCTTC.

The J gene is TRBJ1-1, the V gene TRBV6-1; weak D call: TRBD1 (6 bases). Trimming pared 8 bases from V and 3 bases from J, leaving 19 bases between. Germline V lookup: CDR1 MNHNS, CDR2 SASEGT. The CDR3 has 15 residues. The CDR3 protein is CASVGQLLGDTEAFF. The DNA for the CDR3 is TGTGCCAGCGTCGGACAGCTGTTAGGGGACACTGAAGCTTTCTTT.

J is TRBJ2-5 and V is TRBV9, with D possibly being TRBD2 (6 bases). Germline CDR1 reads SGDLS; CDR2 reads YYNGEE. This CDR3 region has 14 residues. Trimming took 3 bases from V and 5 from J, leaving 14 bases between them. The CDR3 protein is CASSDPGTQETQYF. Written as DNA, the CDR3 is TGTGCCAGCAGCGACCCCGGGACTCAGGAGACCCAGTACTTC.

The chain combines TRBV7-2 with TRBJ2-1, with D possibly matching TRBD1 (6 bases). V gave up 4 bases and J gave up 8 bases, with 15 bases separating them. CDR1 SGHTA and CDR2 FQGNSA come from the germline V gene. The CDR3 contains 14 residues. The CDR3 DNA is TGTGCCAGCAGCTCACCATACAGGGCCGATGAGCAGTTCTTC. Its translation is CASSSPYRADEQFF.

The rearrangement links TRBV6-1 to TRBJ2-7; a possible D gene is TRBD2 (6 bases). CDR1 MNHNS and CDR2 SASEGT come from the germline V gene. V was cut by 7 bases and J by 6 bases, with 16 bases left in between. The CDR3 consists of 13 residues. The CDR3 coding sequence is TGTGCCAGCAAGGAGGGGTTTAGTCTCGAGCAGTACTTC. It is translated as CASKEGFSLEQYF.

J is TRBJ1-6 and V is TRBV2; TRBD1 matches 7 bases. CDR3 length equals 14 residues. CDR1 is SNHLY and CDR2 is FYNNEI in the germline V gene. The V gene end was trimmed by 5 bases and the J gene end by 6 bases; junction bases not matched to a gene: 4. The CDR3 protein is CASSRQGFNSPLHF. The CDR3 DNA reads TGTGCCAGCAGTCGACAGGGATTTAATTCACCCCTCCACTTT.

In nucleotides, the CDR3 is TGTGCCATCAGTGTGGGCGGGAGGAACGACGAGCAGTACTTC. Residues: CAISVGGRNDEQYF. The chain couples TRBV10-3 to TRBJ2-7, with 8 bases lining up with TRBD2. With 4 bases clipped from V and 5 bases from J, the junction kept 7 bases outside the gene matches. The CDR3 runs 14 residues. Germline V lookup: CDR1 ENHRY, CDR2 SYGVKD.

This clone turned up a few times. CDR3 amino acids: CASSQESSSGANVLTF. In nucleotides, the CDR3 is TGCGCCAGCAGCCAAGAATCATCCTCTGGGGCCAACGTCCTGACTTTC. The chain uses TRBV4-3 and TRBJ2-6; D is undetermined. The germline V gene has CDR1 LGHNA and CDR2 YSLEER. V lost 0 bases, J lost 0 bases, and 6 bases lay in between. The CDR3 extends over 16 amino acids.

The chain combines TRBV27 with TRBJ1-5; 10 bases agree with TRBD1. The germline gives CDR1 MNHEY, CDR2 SMNVEV (reference sequence). The CDR3 spans 14 residues. Losses at the gene ends were 5 bases for V and 5 bases for J; bases not matched to a gene: 3. In DNA form, the CDR3 reads TGTGCCAGCAGTCGGGACAGGGGTTATCAGCCCCAGCATTTT. Translation: CASSRDRGYQPQHF.

The rearrangement joins TRBV27 to TRBJ2-7; no clear D. V was pared by 6 bases and J by 0 bases, with 15 bases between. Per germline, CDR1 MNHEY and CDR2 SMNVEV (reference sequence). This CDR3 is built from 15 residues. CDR3 bases: TGTGCCAGCAGCCCCATCGGGTTTAGCTCCTACGAGCAGTACTTC. Amino acids: CASSPIGFSSYEQYF.